This T cell receptor beta chain was captured by sequencing in a study of cytomegalovirus exposure and HLA in healthy donors. Study background: Later analysis reported that the roughly 120 validation repertoires shared the platform of the approximately 620 first-cohort repertoires.

The study, taken as a whole, reports: According to reports, the classifier identified cytomegalovirus status with high specificity and sensitivity. The study designated roughly 160 TCR beta chains cytomegalovirus-associated.

This CDR3 region has 13 residues. CDR1 is MDHEN, CDR2 SYDVKM, per germline. V lost 5 bases to trimming and J lost 7 bases, with 12 bases between them. Points on this clone: Its antigen is unknown.

Measured with immunoSEQ multiplex PCR; TCRdb has only the in-frame clones, and not every one. Among over 250,000 clones, 80% to 90% were seen once, and the ten largest hold approximately 1%. It was the approximately 130-subject validation cohort, separate from the approximately 680-subject first cohort, to which the donors belonged. Material for sequencing was PBMCs. The chain employs TRBV28 and TRBJ1-5; D not certain. The clonotype was recovered from a woman aged 18-29 years in good health and CMV-seronegative. The DNA for the CDR3 is TGTGCCAGCAGTATGTTGGGCGTCCAGCCCCAGCATTTT. Residues: CASSMLGVQPQHF. Supplemented by reference TRBV28 and TRBJ1-5, the full variable domain reads DVKVTQSSRYLVKRTGEKVFLECVQDMDHENMFWYRQDPGLGLRLIYFSYDVKMKEKGDIPEGYSVSREKKERFSLILESASTNQTSMYLCASSMLGVQPQHFGDGTRLSIL.